This record concerns one T cell receptor beta chain sequence. Its antigen is undetermined. Primers for the PCR totalled 60 Vbeta and 13 Jbeta. Profiling relied on immunoSEQ multiplex PCR, and the TCRdb table lists in-frame clones only, not all of them. The sample features about 160,000 clones, with 1% to 1.5% in its top ten. The entry originates in a study of cytomegalovirus exposure and HLA in healthy donors. Across the whole study: Early release data held about 92 million unique TCRs from HLA-typed donors. Notes on the study in general: Equally common other TCR beta chains were less clonally expanded than HLA-associated ones, a later analysis found. Another analysis was done later, and it associated 16,951 TCR beta sequences with HLA alleles at 0.05 false discovery rate.

The junction had 10 bases not matched to a gene; V was cut back by 8 bases and J by 3 bases. The CDR3 covers 15 residues. Germline V lookup: CDR1 WNHNN, CDR2 SYGVQD (reference sequence). The sequenced sample consisted of PBMCs. This sequence was found in an older woman in good health and CMV-seronegative. The chain combines TRBV10-1 with TRBJ2-1, with 7 positions matching TRBD2. The CDR3 spells CASSPGVAGYNEQFF. CDR3 sequence (DNA): TGCGCCAGCTCTCCGGGGGTAGCGGGCTACAATGAGCAGTTCTTC.